This T cell receptor (beta chain) was identified during a study of shared clonotypes between healthy human individuals. CDR1 is SGHTA and CDR2 is FQGNSA in the germline V gene. V lost 5 bases and J 6 bases, leaving 20 bases between the germline ends. The CDR3 loop spans 15 amino acids. Using immunoSEQ multiplex PCR, the repertoire was profiled, and TCRdb retains in-frame clones only, with some absent. Here the sample spans about 2.3 million clones, 85% to 95% being singletons. Those who donated, Caucasian adults without exception, all lived in Nashville, Tennessee. The genes are TRBV7-2 and TRBJ2-7; D might be TRBD1 or TRBD2, each matching 6 bases. Sequenced: naive CD4+ T cells from PBMCs. Subset: CD45RA+ positively selected. The clonotype comes from a man aged 18 to 29 in good health. Some clones in this sample may be carry-over from other donors' samples. CDR3 coding DNA: TGTGCCAGCAGCCTAGGGGGGATACAGGGTGCCGAGCAGTACTTC. Encoded protein: CASSLGGIQGAEQYF.